This T cell receptor beta chain stems from a study of shared clonotypes between healthy human individuals. The CDR3 runs to 16 residues. Germline CDR1 and CDR2: MNHEY and SMNVEV (reference sequence). V was shortened by 5 bases and J by 3 bases, with 16 bases between the two germline ends. The naive CD8 subset, CD45RO-negative cells positively selected for CCR7, excluded terminally differentiated effector memory CD45RA+ cells. The assay was run at deep level. TCRdb's copy holds only in-frame clones and misses some; the assay was immunoSEQ multiplex PCR. The top ten hold approximately 25% of the sample, which has fewer than 800,000 clones, about 91% seen once.

The receptor was isolated from a young man in good health. The genes are TRBV27 and TRBJ1-4; D is ambiguous. Sequenced: naive CD8+ T cells sorted from blood. In nucleotides, the CDR3 is TGTGCCAGCAGTCCCCTCCCCGGGTCCGCTAATGAAAAACTGTTTTTT. It is translated as CASSPLPGSANEKLFF.